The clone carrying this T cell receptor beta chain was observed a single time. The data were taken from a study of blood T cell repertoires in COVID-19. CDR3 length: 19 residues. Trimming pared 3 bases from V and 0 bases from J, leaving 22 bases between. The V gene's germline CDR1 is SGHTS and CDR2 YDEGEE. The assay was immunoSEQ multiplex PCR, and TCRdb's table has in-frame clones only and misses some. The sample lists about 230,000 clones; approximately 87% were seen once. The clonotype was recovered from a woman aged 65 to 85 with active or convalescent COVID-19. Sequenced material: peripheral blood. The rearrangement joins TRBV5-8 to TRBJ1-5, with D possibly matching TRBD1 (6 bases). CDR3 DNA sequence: TGTGCCAGCAGCTCGCCCCGGGGGGCAGGTTGGGCTAGCAATCAGCCCCAGCATTTT. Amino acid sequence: CASSSPRGAGWASNQPQHF.